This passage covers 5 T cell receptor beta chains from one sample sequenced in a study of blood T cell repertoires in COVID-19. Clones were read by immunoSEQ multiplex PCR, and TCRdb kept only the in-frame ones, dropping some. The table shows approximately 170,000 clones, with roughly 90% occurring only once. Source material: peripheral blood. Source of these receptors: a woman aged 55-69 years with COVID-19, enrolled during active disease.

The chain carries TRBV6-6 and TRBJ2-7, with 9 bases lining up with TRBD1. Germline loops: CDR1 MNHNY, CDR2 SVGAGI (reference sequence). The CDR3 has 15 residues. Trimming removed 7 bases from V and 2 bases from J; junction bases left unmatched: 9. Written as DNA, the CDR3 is TGTGCCAGCAATACACAGGGGGCCGGGACCTACGAGCAGTACTTC. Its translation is CASNTQGAGTYEQYF.

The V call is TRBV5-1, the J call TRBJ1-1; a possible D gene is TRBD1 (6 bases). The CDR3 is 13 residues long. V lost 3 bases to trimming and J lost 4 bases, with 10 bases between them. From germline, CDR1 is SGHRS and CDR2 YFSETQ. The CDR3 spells CASSWQGGTEAFF. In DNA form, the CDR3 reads TGCGCCAGCAGCTGGCAAGGGGGCACTGAAGCTTTCTTT.

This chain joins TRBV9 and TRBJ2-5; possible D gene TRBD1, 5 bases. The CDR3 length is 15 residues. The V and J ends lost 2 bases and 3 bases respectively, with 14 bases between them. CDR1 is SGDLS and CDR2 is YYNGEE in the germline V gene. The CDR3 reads CASSVFQGYEETQYF. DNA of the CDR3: TGTGCCAGCAGCGTTTTCCAGGGATACGAAGAGACCCAGTACTTC.

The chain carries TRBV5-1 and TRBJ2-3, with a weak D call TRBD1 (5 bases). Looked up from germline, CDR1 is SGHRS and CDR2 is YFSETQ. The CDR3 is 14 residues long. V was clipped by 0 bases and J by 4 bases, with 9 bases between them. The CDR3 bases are TGCGCCAGCAGCTTGGCCCTAGGGGCAGATACGCAGTATTTT. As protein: CASSLALGADTQYF. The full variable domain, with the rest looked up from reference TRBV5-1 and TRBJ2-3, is KAGVTQTPRYLIKTRGQQVTLSCSPISGHRSVSWYQQTPGQGLQFLFEYFSETQRNKGNFPGRFSGRQFSNSRSEMNVSTLELGDSALYLCASSLALGADTQYFGPGTRLTVL.

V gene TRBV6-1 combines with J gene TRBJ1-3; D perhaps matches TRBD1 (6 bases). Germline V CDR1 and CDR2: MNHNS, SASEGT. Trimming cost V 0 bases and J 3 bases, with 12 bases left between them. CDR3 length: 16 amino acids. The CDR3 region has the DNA TGTGCCAGCAGTGAAGCGGGGTTCAGGGGTGGAAACACCATATATTTT. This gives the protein CASSEAGFRGGNTIYF.